The clone carrying this T cell receptor beta chain has only a few counts. What it binds is unknown. The data are from a study of blood T cells in healthy people across ages. It was with a sample-barcoded 5' primer and a J-beta primer mix that a second PCR of roughly 6 to 11 cycles was run. TCRdb reanalysed the 5' RACE reads using MiXCR and keeps one entry per CDR3 protein. The sample lists fewer than 2,000,000 distinct CDR3 sequences; about 35% were seen once. Study-wide findings and caveats: Roughly linear declines in TCR beta diversity per million T cells occurred with age. Unsorted PBMC material precluded a definitive naive versus antigen-experienced comparison.

Peripheral blood was drawn, around 9.5 milliliters per donor. Germline values: CDR1 MNHEY, CDR2 SVGEGT. V lost 2 bases, J lost 0 bases, and 19 bases lay in between. The CDR3 extends over 18 amino acids. V gene TRBV6-2 or TRBV6-3 combines with J gene TRBJ1-2; possible D gene TRBD1, 5 bases. Specimen: blood. The receptor comes from a woman under 40 in good health. The CDR3 is CASSYTPGWDRSNYGYTF. CDR3 nucleotides: TGTGCCAGCAGTTACACCCCAGGGTGGGACCGGTCTAACTATGGCTACACCTTC.